This TCR beta chain was documented in a study of CD8+ T cells in alopecia areata (dated 2018 in TCRdb). Study-wide context: Treated patients were enrolled in an open-label pilot trial of oral tofacitinib at 5 to 10 mg twice daily for moderate-to-severe alopecia areata. In treated patients, disease severity was measured using the SALT score, which gives the percentage of scalp surface area affected. Patients received tofacitinib for 6 to 18 months and were then followed off drug for 6 months to check for delayed response and recurrence. Patients on tofacitinib were biopsied at baseline and after 4 and 24 weeks of treatment, and several of the patients also had a later scalp biopsy. In humans, TCRbeta sequencing was performed on scalp tissue and on sorted CD4+ and CD8+ peripheral blood T cells from healthy controls and from patients with patchy or totalis/universalis alopecia areata. In both human patients and the C3H/HeJ mouse model, the study applied high-throughput TCRbeta sequencing to look at T cell clonal expansion in alopecia areata. TCRbeta CDR3 regions were amplified by immunoSEQ multiplex PCR with 35 Vbeta forward and 13 Jbeta reverse primers. RNA was extracted with the PAXgene miRNA kit for fixed scalp, the miRNeasy kit for PBMCs, and the RNeasy kit for mouse skin. Scalp clonality was compared across normal scalp (n=4), patchy alopecia areata scalp (n=8), and alopecia totalis/universalis scalp (n=8). Study-wide findings and limitations: Many expanded lesional clones persisted in scalp and blood during tofacitinib treatment, which may partly explain relapse after stopping treatment. TCR sequences shared between patients were less clear than in mice, possibly partly because of HLA diversity in the patient population. Compared with normal scalp, lesional scalp, particularly in alopecia totalis/universalis, had higher clonality and more expanded CD8+ clones, which suggests antigenic drive. Unlike mouse skin, where gammadelta T cells dominate, normal human skin contains resident alphabeta T cells that get sequenced too, which complicates analysis of the scalp TCR repertoire. Because the treated cohort was small and had only one nonresponder, larger studies are needed to examine links between baseline CD8+ expansion and response. With tofacitinib, both scalp clonality and the number of expanded CD8+ clones among the top 100 scalp clones went down significantly.

Worth noting for this clone: Its antigen is unknown. No much larger clonotype is one base removed from it; base qualities were not supplied.

The method behind the library was the immunoSEQ multiplex PCR assay. RNA was extracted from all samples and reverse transcribed into cDNA, which served as template for TCR sequencing. First-strand cDNA was synthesized using SuperScript III with a 2:1 mix of oligo-dT and random hexamers. A synthetic immune receptor repertoire was used to gauge amplification bias, and whatever bias remained was removed computationally. The authors' analysis ran thus. Raw reads were preprocessed to remove errors, and CDR3 was defined by IMGT conventions from the conserved cysteine to phenylalanine. Clonality was calculated as 1 minus Shannon entropy normalized by log2 of the number of productive unique TCRs. Whether scalp clones were CD4 or CD8 was inferred by matching scalp TCRbeta sequences against CD4 and CD8 repertoires sorted from blood. TCRdb's version of the immuneACCESS table is confined to in-frame rearrangements and falls short of the full clone set. An unresolved V gene accounts for under half of the shortfall where checked; the remainder is of unknown origin. V, J and clone size were drawn from that table, and D and trimming were deduced from the DNA. Present in this sample are about 180,000 clones, less than 75% of which were seen just once. The ten largest clones add up to more than 15% of the sample.

CDR1 and CDR2 (SNHLY, FYNNEI) derive from the germline V gene. Including the terminal cysteine and phenylalanine, the CDR3 comprises 13 residues. Just CDR3 DNA is preserved here, 39 bases in frame from base 1. V was cut back by 5 bases and J by 4 bases, leaving a gap of 11 bases between them. This specimen's treatment or condition label, per the study, means: oral pan-JAK inhibitor, 5-10 mg twice daily. From alopecia areata patients, peripheral blood was collected along with lesional scalp punch biopsies. PBMCs were isolated by density centrifugation and stained for CD3, CD4 and CD8, after which CD4+ and CD8+ T cells were sorted on a FACSAria.

This TCR was sampled from a human donor with alopecia areata. Here the sequenced sample was CD4+ T cells sorted from blood, taken at approximately week 56, from a patient treated with tofacitinib. This sequence uses TRBV2 and TRBJ2-5, and perhaps TRBD2 as D gene, on 6 matching bases. The CDR3 reads CASSFHGGETQYF. The sequenced DNA is TGTGCCAGCAGTTTTCACGGGGGAGAGACCCAGTACTTC.